This TCR beta chain derives from a study of blood T cell repertoires in COVID-19. Overall study: Sites across the United States, Italy and Spain contributed samples from acute and convalescent COVID-19. From T cells, B-cell-depleted T cells, or PBMCs came the material, which was cDNA or gDNA.

Original methodology: The assay estimated nucleated cells by amplifying reference gene primers. TCRdb's table, derived via immunoSEQ multiplex PCR, lists solely in-frame clones and lacks some. Clone size and the V and J calls come from that table; the DNA yielded D and trimming. This sample yields about 140,000 clones, of which roughly 76% are seen a single time; 9% to 10% belongs to the top ten. The sequence came from a woman between 45 and 60 years old with active or convalescent COVID-19. The sequenced sample was peripheral blood.

CDR3 sequence (DNA): TGTGCCAGCAGACCTGACAGGGGGTGGACAGATACGCAGTATTTT. Residues: CASRPDRGWTDTQYF. V usage is TRBV5-4 and J usage is TRBJ2-3; 9 bases map to TRBD1. With V trimmed by 5 bases and J by 3 bases, 7 bases remained unmatched. The CDR3 loop spans 15 amino acids. Germline V gene data show CDR1 as SGHNT and CDR2 as YYREEE (reference sequence).